This TCR beta chain appears in the sequencing data of a study of blood T cell repertoires in COVID-19. Per the original methods: Nucleated cell counts were estimated from reference gene primer amplification. Data came from immunoSEQ multiplex PCR; TCRdb stores just in-frame clones and leaves some out. The V and J calls and clone size come from that table; D and trimming were worked out from the DNA. The profile shows about 480,000 clones, over 75% of them singletons. V shed 5 bases and J shed 5 bases, with 9 bases lying between them. The CDR3 consists of 12 residues. The sequence was collected from a woman aged 40 to 49 who had recovered from COVID-19. V gene TRBV12-3 or TRBV12-4 combines with J gene TRBJ2-5, with D unresolved. The sample consisted of PBMCs or T cells enriched from blood (not recorded which). Here the CDR3 reads CASSSAEETQYF. The CDR3 nucleotides read TGTGCCAGCAGTAGCGCGGAGGAGACCCAGTACTTC.